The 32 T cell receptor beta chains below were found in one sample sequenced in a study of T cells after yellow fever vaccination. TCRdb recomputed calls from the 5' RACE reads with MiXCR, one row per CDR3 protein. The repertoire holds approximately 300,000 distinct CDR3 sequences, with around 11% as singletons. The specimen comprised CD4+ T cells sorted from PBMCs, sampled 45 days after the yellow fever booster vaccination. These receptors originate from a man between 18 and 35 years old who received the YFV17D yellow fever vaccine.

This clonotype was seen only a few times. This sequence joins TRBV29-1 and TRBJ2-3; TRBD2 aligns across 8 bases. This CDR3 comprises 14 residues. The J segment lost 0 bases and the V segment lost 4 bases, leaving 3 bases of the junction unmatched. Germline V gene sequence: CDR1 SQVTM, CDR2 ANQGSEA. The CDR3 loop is CSVARGGSTDTQYF. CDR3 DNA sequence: TGCAGCGTTGCCCGGGGGGGCAGCACAGATACGCAGTATTTT.

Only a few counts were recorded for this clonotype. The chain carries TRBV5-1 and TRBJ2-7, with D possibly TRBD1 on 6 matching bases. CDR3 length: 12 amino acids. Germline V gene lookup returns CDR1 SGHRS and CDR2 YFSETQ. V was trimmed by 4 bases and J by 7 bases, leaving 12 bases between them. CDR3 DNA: TGCGCCAGCAGCCAAGGTGACAGGGAGCAGTACGTC. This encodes CASSQGDREQYV.

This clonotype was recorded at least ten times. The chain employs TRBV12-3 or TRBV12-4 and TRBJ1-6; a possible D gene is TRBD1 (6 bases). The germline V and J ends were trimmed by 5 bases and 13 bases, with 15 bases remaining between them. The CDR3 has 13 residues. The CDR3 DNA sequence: TGTGCCAGCAGTGGACAGACCGGGCCGCCCCTCCACTTT. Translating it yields CASSGQTGPPLHF.

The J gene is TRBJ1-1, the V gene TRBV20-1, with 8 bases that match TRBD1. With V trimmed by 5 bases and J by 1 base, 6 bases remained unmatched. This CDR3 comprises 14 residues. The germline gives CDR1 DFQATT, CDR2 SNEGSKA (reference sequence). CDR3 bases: TGCAGTGCTCCTCACACAGGGGGGAACACTGAAGCTTTCTTT. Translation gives CSAPHTGGNTEAFF.

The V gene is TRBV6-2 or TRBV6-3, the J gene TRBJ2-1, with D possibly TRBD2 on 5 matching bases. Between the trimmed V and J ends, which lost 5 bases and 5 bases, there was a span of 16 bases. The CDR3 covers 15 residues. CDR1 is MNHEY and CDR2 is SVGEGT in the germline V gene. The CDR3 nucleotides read TGTGCCAGCAGTACCGAGGCTAGCACCCACAATGAGCAGTTCTTC. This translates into CASSTEASTHNEQFF.

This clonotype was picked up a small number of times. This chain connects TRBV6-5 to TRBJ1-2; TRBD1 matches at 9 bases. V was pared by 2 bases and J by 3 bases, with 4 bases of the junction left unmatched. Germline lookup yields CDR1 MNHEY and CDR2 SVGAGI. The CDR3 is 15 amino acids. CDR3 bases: TGTGCCAGCAGTTACCGACAGGGGGTGGACTATGGCTACACCTTC. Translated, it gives CASSYRQGVDYGYTF.

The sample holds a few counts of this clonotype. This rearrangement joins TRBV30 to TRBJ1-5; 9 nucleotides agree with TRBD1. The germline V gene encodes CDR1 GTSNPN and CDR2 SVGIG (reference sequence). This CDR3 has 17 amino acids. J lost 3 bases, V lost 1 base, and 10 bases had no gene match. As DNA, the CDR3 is TGTGCCTGGAGTGGGGGTTCGGGGACAGGGTTCAATCAGCCCCAGCATTTT. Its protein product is CAWSGGSGTGFNQPQHF. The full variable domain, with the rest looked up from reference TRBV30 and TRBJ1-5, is SQTIHQWPATLVQPVGSPLSLECTVEGTSNPNLYWYRQAAGRGLQLLFYSVGIGQISSEVPQNLSASRPQDRQFILSSKKLLLSDSGFYLCAWSGGSGTGFNQPQHFGDGTRLSIL.

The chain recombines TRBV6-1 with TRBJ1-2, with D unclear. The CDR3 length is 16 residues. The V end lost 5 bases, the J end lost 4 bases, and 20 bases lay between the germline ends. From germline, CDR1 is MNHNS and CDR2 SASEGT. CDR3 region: CASSQMVAATSYGYTF. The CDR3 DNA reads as TGTGCCAGCAGTCAAATGGTTGCCGCTACAAGCTATGGCTACACCTTC.

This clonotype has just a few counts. For the CDR3, the DNA is TGCGCCAGCAGCTTGGGCAGCGGTCGGAGGGAAAAACTGTTTTTT. It encodes CASSLGSGRREKLFF. The chain employs TRBV5-1 and TRBJ1-4; D call uncertain. V dropped 0 bases and J dropped 8 bases, with 14 bases sitting between them. CDR1 and CDR2 from the germline V gene are SGHRS and YFSETQ. CDR3 length equals 15 residues.

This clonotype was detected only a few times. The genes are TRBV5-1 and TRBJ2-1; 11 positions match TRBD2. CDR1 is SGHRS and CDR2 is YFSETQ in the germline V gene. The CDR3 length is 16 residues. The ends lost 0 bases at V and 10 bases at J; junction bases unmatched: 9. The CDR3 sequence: CASSLGIAGGQREQFF. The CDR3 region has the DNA TGCGCCAGCAGCTTGGGGATAGCGGGGGGGCAACGGGAGCAGTTCTTC.

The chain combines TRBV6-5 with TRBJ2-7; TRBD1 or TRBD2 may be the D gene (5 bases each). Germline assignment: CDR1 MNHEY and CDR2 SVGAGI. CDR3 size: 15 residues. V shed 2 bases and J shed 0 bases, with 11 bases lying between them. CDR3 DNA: TGTGCCAGCAGTTACATCGGGACCTACTCCTACGAGCAGTACTTC. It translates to CASSYIGTYSYEQYF.

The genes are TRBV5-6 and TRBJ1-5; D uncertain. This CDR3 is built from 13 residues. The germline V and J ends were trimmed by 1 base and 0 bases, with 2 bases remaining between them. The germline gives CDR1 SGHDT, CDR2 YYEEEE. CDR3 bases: TGTGCCAGCAGCTTGCGTAGCAATCAGCCCCAGCATTTT. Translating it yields CASSLRSNQPQHF.

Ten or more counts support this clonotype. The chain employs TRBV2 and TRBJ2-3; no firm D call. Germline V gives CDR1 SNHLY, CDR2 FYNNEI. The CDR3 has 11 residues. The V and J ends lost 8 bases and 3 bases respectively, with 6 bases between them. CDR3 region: CASGSTDTQYF. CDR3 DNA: TGTGCCAGCGGCTCAACAGATACGCAGTATTTT.

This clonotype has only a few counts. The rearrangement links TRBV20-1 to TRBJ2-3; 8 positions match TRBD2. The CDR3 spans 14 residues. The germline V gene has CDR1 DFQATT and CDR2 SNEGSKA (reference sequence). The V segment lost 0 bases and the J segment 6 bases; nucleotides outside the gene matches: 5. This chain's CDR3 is CSARDRGGRDTQYF. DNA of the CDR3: TGCAGTGCTAGAGATCGGGGGGGCAGGGATACGCAGTATTTT.

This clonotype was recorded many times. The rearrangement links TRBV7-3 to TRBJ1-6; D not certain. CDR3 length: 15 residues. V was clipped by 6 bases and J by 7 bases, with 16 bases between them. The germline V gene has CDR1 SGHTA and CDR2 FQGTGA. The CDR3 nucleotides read TGTGCCAGCAGTCCTGGGCTATCCCAGAATTCACCCCTCCACTTT. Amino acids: CASSPGLSQNSPLHF.

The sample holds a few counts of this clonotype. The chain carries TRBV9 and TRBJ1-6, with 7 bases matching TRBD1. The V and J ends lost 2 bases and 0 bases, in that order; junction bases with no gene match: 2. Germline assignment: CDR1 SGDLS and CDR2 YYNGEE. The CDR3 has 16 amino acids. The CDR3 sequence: CASSVRDSSYNSPLHF. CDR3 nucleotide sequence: TGTGCCAGCAGCGTGAGGGACAGCTCCTATAATTCACCCCTCCACTTT. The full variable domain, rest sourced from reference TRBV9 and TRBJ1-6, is DSGVTQTPKHLITATGQRVTLRCSPRSGDLSVYWYQQSLDQGLQFLIQYYNGEERAKGNILERFSAQQFPDLHSELNLSSLELGDSALYFCASSVRDSSYNSPLHFGNGTRLTVT.

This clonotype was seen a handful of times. CDR3 DNA: TGCGCCAGCAGCCAAGGGGGGTTTAATACTGAAGCTTTCTTT. Encoded protein: CASSQGGFNTEAFF. J is TRBJ1-1 and V is TRBV4-3, with D possibly being TRBD1 (5 bases). The CDR3 extends over 14 amino acids. V was trimmed by 1 base and J by 5 bases, leaving 11 bases between them. The germline V gene encodes CDR1 LGHNA and CDR2 YSLEER.

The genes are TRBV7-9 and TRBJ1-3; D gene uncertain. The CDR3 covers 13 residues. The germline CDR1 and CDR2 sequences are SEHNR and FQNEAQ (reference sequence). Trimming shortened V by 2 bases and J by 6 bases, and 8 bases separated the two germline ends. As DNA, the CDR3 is TGTGCCAGCAGCTTAAGGGTCGAAAACACCATATATTTT. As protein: CASSLRVENTIYF. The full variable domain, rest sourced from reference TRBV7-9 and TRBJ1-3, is DTGVSQNPRHKITKRGQNVTFRCDPISEHNRLYWYRQTLGQGPEFLTYFQNEAQLEKSRLLSDRFSAERPKGSFSTLEIQRTEQGDSAMYLCASSLRVENTIYFGEGSWLTVV.

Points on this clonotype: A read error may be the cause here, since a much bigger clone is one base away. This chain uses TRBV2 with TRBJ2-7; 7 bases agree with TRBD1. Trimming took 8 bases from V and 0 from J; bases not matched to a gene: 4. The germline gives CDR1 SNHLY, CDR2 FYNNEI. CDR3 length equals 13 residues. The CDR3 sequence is CASDREASYEQYV. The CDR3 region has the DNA TGTGCCAGCGACAGGGAAGCCTCCTACGAGCAGTACGTC.

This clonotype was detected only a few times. The CDR3 coding sequence is TGTGCCAGCAGCCTACAGGAGTATCAGCCCCAGCATTTT. Translated, it gives CASSLQEYQPQHF. V usage is TRBV7-2 and J usage is TRBJ1-5; D is possibly TRBD1 (5 bases). Germline CDR1 and CDR2: SGHTA and FQGNSA. V was pared by 5 bases and J by 5 bases, with 10 bases between. The length of the CDR3 is 13 residues.

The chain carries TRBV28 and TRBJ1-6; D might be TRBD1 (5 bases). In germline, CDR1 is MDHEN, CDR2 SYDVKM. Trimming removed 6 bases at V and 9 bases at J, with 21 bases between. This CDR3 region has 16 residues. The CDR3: CASSGGAGEWRSPLHF. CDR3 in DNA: TGTGCCAGCAGCGGAGGCGCGGGGGAGTGGCGTTCACCCCTCCACTTT. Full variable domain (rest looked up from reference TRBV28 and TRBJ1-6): DVKVTQSSRYLVKRTGEKVFLECVQDMDHENMFWYRQDPGLGLRLIYFSYDVKMKEKGDIPEGYSVSREKKERFSLILESASTNQTSMYLCASSGGAGEWRSPLHFGNGTRLTVT.

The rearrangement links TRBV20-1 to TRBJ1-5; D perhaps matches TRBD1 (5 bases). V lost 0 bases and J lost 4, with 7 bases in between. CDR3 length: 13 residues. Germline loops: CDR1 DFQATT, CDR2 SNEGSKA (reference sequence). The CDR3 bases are TGCAGTGCTAGAGAGTCAGGGAATCAGCCCCAGCATTTT. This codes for CSARESGNQPQHF.

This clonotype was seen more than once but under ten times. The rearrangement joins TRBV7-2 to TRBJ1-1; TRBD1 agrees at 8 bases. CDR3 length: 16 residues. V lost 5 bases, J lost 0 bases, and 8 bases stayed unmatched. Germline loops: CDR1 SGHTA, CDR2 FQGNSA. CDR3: CASSLRTGTMNTEAFF. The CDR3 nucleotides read TGTGCCAGCAGCCTACGGACAGGGACCATGAACACTGAAGCTTTCTTT.

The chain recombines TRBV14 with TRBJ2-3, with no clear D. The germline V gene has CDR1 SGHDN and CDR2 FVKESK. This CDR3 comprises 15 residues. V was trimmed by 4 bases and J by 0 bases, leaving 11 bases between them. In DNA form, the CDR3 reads TGTGCCAGCAGCCCCTTGGGCGAGAGCACAGATACGCAGTATTTT. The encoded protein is CASSPLGESTDTQYF.

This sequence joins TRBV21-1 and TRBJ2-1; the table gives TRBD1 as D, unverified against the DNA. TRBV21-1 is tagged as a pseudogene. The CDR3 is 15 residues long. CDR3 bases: TGTGCCAGCAGCAAGGGACAGGGGGATTACAATGAGCAGTTCTTC. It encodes CASSKGQGDYNEQFF.

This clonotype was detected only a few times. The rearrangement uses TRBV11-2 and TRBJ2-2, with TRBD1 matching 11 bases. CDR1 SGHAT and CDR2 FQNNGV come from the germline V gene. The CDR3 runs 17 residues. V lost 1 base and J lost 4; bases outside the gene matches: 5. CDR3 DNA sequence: TGTGCCAGCAGCTTAGCGGCGGGGACAGGGGGCACCGGGGAGCTGTTTTTT. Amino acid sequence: CASSLAAGTGGTGELFF.

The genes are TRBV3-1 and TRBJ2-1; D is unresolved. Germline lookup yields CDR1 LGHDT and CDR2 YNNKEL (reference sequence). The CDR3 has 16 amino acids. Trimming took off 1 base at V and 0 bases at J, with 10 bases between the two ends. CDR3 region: CASSQVGESSYNEQFF. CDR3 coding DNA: TGTGCCAGCAGCCAAGTAGGCGAGAGCTCCTACAATGAGCAGTTCTTC.

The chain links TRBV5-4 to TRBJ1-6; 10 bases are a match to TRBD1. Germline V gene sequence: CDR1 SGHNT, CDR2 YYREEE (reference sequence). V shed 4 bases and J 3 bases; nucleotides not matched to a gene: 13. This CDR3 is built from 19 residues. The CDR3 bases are TGTGCCAGCAGCCCAGATCCGGGACAGGGGAAGGACTATAATTCACCCCTCCACTTT. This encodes CASSPDPGQGKDYNSPLHF.

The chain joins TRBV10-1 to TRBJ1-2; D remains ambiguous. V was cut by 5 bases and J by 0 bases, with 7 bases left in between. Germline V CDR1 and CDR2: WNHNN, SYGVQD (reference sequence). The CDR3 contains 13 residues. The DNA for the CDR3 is TGCGCCAGCAGTAGCCAGGCTAACTATGGCTACACCTTC. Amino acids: CASSSQANYGYTF.

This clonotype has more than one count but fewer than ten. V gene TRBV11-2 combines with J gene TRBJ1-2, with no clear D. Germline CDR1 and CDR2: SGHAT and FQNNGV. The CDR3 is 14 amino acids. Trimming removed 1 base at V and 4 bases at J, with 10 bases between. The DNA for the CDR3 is TGTGCCAGCAGCTTAGTCGAAAATGGCTATGGCTACACCTTC. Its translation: CASSLVENGYGYTF.

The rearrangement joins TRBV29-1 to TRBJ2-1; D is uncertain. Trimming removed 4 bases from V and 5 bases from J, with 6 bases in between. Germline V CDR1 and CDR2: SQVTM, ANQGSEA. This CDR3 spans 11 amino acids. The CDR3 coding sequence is TGCAGCGTTGGACCTGACAATGAGCAGTTCTTC. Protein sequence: CSVGPDNEQFF.

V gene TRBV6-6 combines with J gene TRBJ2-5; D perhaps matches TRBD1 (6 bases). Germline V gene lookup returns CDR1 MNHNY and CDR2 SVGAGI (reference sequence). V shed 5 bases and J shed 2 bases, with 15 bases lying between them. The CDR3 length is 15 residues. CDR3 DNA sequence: TGTGCCAGCAGTCGGGGACATTCAGCGCAAGAGACCCAGTACTTC. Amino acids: CASSRGHSAQETQYF.